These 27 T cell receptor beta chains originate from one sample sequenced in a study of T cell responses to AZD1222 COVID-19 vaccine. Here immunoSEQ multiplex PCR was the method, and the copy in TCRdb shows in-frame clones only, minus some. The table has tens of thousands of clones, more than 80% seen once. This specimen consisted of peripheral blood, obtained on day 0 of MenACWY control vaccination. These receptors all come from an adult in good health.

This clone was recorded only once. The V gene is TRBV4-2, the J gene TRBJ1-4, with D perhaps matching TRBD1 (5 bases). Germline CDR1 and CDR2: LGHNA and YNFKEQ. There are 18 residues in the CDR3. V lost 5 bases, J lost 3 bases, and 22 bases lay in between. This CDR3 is CASSGRLSRGAANEKLFF. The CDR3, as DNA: TGTGCCAGCAGCGGCCGACTGTCACGAGGGGCGGCTAATGAAAAACTGTTTTTT.

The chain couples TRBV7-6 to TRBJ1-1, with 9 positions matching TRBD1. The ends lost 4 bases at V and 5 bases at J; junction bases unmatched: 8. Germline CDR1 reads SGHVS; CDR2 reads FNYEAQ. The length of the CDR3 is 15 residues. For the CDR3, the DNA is TGTGCCAGCAGCTCGCAACAGGGGGCTCGGACTGAAGCTTTCTTT. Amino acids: CASSSQQGARTEAFF.

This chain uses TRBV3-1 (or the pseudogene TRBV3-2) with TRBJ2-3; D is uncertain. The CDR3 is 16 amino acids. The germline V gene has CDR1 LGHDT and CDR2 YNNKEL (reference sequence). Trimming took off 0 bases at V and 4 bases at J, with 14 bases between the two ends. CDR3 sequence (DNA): TGTGCCAGCAGCCAAGACGCAGGTAATTCTCCAGATACGCAGTATTTT. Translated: CASSQDAGNSPDTQYF.

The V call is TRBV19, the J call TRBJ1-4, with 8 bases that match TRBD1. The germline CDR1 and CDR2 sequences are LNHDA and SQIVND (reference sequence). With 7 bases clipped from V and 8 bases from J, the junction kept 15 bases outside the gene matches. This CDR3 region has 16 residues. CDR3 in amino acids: CASNGQGRGLREKLFF. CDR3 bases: TGTGCCAGTAATGGACAGGGAAGGGGCTTAAGGGAAAAACTGTTTTTT.

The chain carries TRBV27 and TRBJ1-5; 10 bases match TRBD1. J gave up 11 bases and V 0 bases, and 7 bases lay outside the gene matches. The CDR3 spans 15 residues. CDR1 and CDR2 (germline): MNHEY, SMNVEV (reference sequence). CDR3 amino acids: CASSLSSDRGKSQHF. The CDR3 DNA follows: TGTGCCAGCAGTTTATCGTCGGACAGGGGGAAATCCCAGCATTTT.

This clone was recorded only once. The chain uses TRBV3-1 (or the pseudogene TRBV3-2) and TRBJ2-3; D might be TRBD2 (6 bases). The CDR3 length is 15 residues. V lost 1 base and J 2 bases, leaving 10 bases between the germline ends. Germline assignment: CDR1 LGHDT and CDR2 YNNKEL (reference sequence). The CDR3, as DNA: TGTGCCAGCAGCCAAGGTCCGGGGGTCACAGATACGCAGTATTTT. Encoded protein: CASSQGPGVTDTQYF.

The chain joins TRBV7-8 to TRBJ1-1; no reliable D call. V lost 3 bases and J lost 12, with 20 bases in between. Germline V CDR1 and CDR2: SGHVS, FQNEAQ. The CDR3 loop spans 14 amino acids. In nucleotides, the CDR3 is TGTGCCAGCAGCTTCAGAGATGGGTCGTTAGCAACTTTCTTT. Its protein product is CASSFRDGSLATFF.

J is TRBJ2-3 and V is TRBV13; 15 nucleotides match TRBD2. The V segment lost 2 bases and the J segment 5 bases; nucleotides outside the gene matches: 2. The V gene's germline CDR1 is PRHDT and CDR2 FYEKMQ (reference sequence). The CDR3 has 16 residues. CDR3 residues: CASSLPGLAGGDTQYF. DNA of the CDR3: TGTGCCAGCAGCTTACCGGGACTAGCGGGAGGAGATACGCAGTATTTT.

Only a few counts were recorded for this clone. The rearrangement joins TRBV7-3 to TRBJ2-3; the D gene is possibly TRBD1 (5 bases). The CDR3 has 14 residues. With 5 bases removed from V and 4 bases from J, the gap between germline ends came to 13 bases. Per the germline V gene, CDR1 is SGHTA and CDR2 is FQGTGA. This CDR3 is CASSPTAGPDTQYF. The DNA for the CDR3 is TGTGCCAGCAGCCCTACCGCAGGGCCAGATACGCAGTATTTT.

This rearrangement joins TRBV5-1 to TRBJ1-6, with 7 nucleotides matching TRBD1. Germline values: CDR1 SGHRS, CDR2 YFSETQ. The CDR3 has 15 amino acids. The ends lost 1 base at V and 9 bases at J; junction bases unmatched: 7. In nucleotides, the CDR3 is TGCGCCAGCAGCTTGACAGGGGACCTAAGTTCACCCCTCCACTTT. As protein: CASSLTGDLSSPLHF.

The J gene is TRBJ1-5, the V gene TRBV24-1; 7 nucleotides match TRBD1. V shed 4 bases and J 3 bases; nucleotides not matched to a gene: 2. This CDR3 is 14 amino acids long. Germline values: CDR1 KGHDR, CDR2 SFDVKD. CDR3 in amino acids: CATSEQGDNQPQHF. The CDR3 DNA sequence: TGTGCCACCAGTGAGCAGGGGGACAATCAGCCCCAGCATTTT.

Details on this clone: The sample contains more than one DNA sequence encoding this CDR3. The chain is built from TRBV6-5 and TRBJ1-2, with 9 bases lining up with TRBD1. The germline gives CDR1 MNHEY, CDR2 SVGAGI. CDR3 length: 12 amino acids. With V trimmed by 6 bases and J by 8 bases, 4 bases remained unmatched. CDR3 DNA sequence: TGTGCCAGCAGACAGGGGGCCTCCGGCTACACCTTC. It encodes CASRQGASGYTF.

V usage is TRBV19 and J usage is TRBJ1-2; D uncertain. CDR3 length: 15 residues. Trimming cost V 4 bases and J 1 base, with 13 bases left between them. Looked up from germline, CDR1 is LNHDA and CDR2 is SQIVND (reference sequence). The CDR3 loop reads CASSSRGRSNYGYTF. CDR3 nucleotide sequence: TGTGCCAGTAGTAGCCGAGGAAGAAGTAACTATGGCTACACCTTC.

The CDR3 DNA follows: TGTGCCAGCAGCGCCCGGGACAGGGCCCCGGAGCAGTACTTC. Its translation is CASSARDRAPEQYF. V and J are TRBV5-5 and TRBJ2-7; TRBD1 aligns across 9 bases. Per the germline V gene, CDR1 is SGHKS and CDR2 is YYEKEE (reference sequence). The V gene end was trimmed by 4 bases and the J gene end by 7 bases; junction bases not matched to a gene: 9. The CDR3 length is 14 residues.

DNA for the CDR3: TGTGCCAGCAGTTTATCAGGGGCAGGGGCTTTCTTT. Its protein is CASSLSGAGAFF. The chain recombines TRBV12-3 or TRBV12-4 with TRBJ1-1; D is perhaps TRBD1 (6 bases). The CDR3 sequence is 12 residues long. Trimming stripped 2 bases from V and 11 bases from J, with 12 bases between.

CDR3 protein: CASRLQGRTEAFF. The CDR3 DNA is TGTGCCAGCAGGTTACAGGGGCGGACTGAAGCTTTCTTT. The chain joins TRBV27 to TRBJ1-1, with 7 bases that match TRBD1. Germline lookup yields CDR1 MNHEY and CDR2 SMNVEV (reference sequence). This CDR3 spans 13 amino acids. The V gene end was trimmed by 6 bases and the J gene end by 5 bases; junction bases not matched to a gene: 6.

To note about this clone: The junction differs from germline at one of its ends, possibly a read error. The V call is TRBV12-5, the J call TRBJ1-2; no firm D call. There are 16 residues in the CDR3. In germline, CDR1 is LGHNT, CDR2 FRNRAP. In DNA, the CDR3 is TGTGCTAGTGGCTTGGTACGGGCAGGAGTAATAGAAAGCTACACCTTC. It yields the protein CASGLVRAGVIESYTF.

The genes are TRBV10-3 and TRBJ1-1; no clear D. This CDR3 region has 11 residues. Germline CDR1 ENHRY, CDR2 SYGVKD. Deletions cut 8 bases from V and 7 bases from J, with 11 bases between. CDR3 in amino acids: CAIFVRLEAFF. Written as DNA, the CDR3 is TGTGCCATCTTCGTGAGACTTGAAGCTTTCTTT.

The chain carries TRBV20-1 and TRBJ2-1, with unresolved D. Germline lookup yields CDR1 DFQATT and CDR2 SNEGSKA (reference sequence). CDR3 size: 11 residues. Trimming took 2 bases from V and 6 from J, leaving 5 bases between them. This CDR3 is CSARHLNEQFF. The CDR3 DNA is TGCAGTGCTAGACATCTCAATGAGCAGTTCTTC.

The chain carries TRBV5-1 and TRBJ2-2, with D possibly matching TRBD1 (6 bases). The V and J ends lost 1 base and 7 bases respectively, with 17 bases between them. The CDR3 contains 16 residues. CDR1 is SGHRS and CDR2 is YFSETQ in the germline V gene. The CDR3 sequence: CASSLTARQGSGELFF. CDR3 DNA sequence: TGCGCCAGCAGCTTGACGGCGAGGCAGGGGAGCGGGGAGCTGTTTTTT.

The CDR3 region is CASSVGTGRTGNTIYF. In DNA, the CDR3 is TGCGCCAGCAGTGTCGGGACAGGGCGTACTGGAAACACCATATATTTT. This chain uses TRBV10-2 with TRBJ1-3, with TRBD1 identical over 9 bases. CDR3 length: 16 residues. The junction had 6 bases not matched to a gene; V was cut back by 4 bases and J by 2 bases. The germline V gene has CDR1 WSHSY and CDR2 SAAADI.

CDR3 coding DNA: TGTGCCAGCAGATCGCGGGAGAATGAGCAGTTCTTC. It codes for CASRSRENEQFF. V usage is TRBV7-9 and J usage is TRBJ2-1; 7 nucleotides line up with TRBD2. This CDR3 is built from 12 residues. Unmatched junction bases numbered 3, after V lost 6 bases and J lost 7 bases. Germline CDR1 and CDR2: SEHNR and FQNEAQ (reference sequence).

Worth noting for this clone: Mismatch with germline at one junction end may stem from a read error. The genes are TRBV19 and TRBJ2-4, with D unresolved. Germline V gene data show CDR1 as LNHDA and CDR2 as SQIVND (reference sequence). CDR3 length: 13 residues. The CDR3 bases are TGTGCCAGTAGTATACCCCCCCACCCCCCGGCGGACTTC. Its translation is CASSIPPHPPADF.

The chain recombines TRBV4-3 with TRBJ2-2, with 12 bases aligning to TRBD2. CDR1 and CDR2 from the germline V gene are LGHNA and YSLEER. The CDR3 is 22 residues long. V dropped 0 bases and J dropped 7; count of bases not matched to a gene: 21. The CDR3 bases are TGCGCCAGCAGCCAAGATACCCCGACTAGCGGGAGCCCCATAGGGTTCGGCGGGGAGCTGTTTTTT. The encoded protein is CASSQDTPTSGSPIGFGGELFF.

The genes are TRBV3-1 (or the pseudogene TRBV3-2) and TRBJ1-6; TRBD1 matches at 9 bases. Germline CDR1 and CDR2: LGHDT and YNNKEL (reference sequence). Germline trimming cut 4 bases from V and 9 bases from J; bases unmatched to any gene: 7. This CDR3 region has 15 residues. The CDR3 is CASSPTGQGTSPLHF. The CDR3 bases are TGTGCCAGCAGCCCAACGGGACAGGGAACTTCACCCCTCCACTTT.

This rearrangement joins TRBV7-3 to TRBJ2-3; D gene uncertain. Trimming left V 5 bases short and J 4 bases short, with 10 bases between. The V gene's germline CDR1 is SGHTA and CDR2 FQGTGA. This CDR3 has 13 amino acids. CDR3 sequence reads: CASSESNSDTQYF. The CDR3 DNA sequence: TGTGCCAGCAGCGAATCCAACTCAGATACGCAGTATTTT.

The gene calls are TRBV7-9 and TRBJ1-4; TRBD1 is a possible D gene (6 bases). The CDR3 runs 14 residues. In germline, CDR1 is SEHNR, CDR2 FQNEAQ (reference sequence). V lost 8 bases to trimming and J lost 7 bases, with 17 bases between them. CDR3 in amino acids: CASGNTGMGEKLFF. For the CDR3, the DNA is TGTGCCAGCGGCAACACAGGGATGGGTGAAAAACTGTTTTTT.